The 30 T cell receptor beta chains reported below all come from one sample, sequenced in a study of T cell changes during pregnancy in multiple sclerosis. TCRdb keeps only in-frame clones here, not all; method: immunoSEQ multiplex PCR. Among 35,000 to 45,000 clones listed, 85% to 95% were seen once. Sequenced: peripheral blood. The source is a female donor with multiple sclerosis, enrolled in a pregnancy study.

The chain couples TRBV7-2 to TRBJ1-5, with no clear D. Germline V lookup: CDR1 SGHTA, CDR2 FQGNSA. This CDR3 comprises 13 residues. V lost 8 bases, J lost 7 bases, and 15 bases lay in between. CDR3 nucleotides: TGTGCCAGCCGCCTAAGGGCCAACCAGCCCCAGCATTTT. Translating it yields CASRLRANQPQHF.

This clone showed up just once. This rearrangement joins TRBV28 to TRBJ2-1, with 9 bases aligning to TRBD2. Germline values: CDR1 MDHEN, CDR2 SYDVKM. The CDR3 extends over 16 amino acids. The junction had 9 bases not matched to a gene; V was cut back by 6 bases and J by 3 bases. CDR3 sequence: CASRLRTSASYNEQFF. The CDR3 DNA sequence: TGTGCCAGCAGACTGAGGACTAGCGCGAGCTACAATGAGCAGTTCTTC.

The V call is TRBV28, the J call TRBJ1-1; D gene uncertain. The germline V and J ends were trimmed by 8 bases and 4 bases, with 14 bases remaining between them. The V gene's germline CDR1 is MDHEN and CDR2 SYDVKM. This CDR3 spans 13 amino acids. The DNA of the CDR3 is TGTGCCAGCGTTAATCCGGCGGCCACTGAAGCTTTCTTT. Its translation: CASVNPAATEAFF.

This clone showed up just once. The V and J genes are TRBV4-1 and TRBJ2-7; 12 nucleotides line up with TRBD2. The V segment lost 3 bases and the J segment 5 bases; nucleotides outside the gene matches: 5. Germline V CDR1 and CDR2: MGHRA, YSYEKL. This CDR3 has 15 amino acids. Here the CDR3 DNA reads TGCGCCAGCAGCCACGACTGGACTAGCGGGAACGAGCAGTACTTC. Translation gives CASSHDWTSGNEQYF.

The CDR3: CASRDGQGITDTQYF. CDR3 DNA: TGTGCCAGTAGAGACGGCCAGGGTATTACAGATACGCAGTATTTT. This chain connects TRBV19 to TRBJ2-3, with D tentatively TRBD1 (5 bases). Germline loops: CDR1 LNHDA, CDR2 SQIVND (reference sequence). V lost 6 bases to trimming and J lost 3 bases, with 16 bases between them. The CDR3 has 15 amino acids. The variable domain in full, completed from reference TRBV19 and TRBJ2-3, reads DGGITQSPKYLFRKEGQNVTLSCEQNLNHDAMYWYRQDPGQGLRLIYYSQIVNDFQKGDIAEGYSVSREKKESFPLTVTSAQKNPTAFYLCASRDGQGITDTQYFGPGTRLTVL.

This CDR3 is CASSSQIWGGRAYEQYF. The CDR3 region has the DNA TGTGCCAGCAGCTCCCAGATCTGGGGCGGGAGGGCCTACGAGCAGTACTTC. J is TRBJ2-7 and V is TRBV11-2; the match to TRBD2 covers 9 bases. The CDR3 is 17 residues long. V lost 4 bases and J lost 2; bases outside the gene matches: 12. Germline V gene sequence: CDR1 SGHAT, CDR2 FQNNGV.

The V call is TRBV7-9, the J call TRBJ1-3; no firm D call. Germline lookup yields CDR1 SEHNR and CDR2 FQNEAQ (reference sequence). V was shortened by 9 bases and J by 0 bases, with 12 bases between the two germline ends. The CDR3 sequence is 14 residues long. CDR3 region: CASTSLSSGNTIYF. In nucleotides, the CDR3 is TGTGCCAGTACCTCTTTAAGCTCTGGAAACACCATATATTTT.

The CDR3 is CSVLGGAANEKLFF. The CDR3 region has the DNA TGCAGCGTCCTTGGAGGGGCGGCTAATGAAAAACTGTTTTTT. V gene TRBV29-1 combines with J gene TRBJ1-4; perhaps TRBD1 as D (5 bases). The CDR3 loop spans 14 amino acids. CDR1 and CDR2 (germline): SQVTM, ANQGSEA. Trimming removed 6 bases at V and 3 bases at J, with 14 bases between. Supplemented by reference TRBV29-1 and TRBJ1-4, the full variable domain reads SAVISQKPSRDICQRGTSLTIQCQVDSQVTMMFWYRQQPGQSLTLIATANQGSEATYESGFVIDKFPISRPNLTFSTLTVSNMSPEDSSIYLCSVLGGAANEKLFFGSGTQLSVL.

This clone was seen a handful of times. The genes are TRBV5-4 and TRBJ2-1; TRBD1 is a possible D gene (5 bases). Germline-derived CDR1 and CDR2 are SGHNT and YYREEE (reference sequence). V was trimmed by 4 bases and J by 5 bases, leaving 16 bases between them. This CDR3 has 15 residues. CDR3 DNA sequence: TGTGCCAGCAGCCTATTCCAACAGGAGAACAATGAGCAGTTCTTC. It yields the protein CASSLFQQENNEQFF.

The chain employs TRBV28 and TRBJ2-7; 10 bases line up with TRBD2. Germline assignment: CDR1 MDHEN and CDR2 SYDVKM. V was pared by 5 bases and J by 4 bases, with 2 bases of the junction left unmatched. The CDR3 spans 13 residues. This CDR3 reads CASSTSGVYEQYF. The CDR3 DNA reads TGTGCCAGCAGTACTAGCGGGGTTTACGAGCAGTACTTC.

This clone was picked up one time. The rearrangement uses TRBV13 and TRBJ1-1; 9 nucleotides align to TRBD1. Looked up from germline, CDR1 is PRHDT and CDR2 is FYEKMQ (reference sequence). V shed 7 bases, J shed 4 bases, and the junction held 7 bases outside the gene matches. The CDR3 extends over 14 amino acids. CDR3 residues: CASTIPDRGTEAFF. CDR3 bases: TGTGCCAGCACCATCCCGGACAGGGGCACTGAAGCTTTCTTT.

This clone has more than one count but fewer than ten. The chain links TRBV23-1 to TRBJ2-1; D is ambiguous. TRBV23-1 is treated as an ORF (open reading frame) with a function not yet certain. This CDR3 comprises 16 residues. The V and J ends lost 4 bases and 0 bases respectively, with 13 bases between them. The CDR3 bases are TGCGCCAGCAGTCGTACCACACGGCGCTCCTACAATGAGCAGTTCTTC. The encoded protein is CASSRTTRRSYNEQFF.

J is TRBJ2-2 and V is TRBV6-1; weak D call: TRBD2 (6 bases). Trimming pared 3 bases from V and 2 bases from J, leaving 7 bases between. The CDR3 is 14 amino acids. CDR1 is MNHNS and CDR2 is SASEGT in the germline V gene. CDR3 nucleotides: TGTGCCAGCAGTGACGGGACTAACACCGGGGAGCTGTTTTTT. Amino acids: CASSDGTNTGELFF.

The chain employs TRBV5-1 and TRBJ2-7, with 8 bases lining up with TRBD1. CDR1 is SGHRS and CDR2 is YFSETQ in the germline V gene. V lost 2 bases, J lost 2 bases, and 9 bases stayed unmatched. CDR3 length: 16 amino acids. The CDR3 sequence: CASSLGNTGGPYEQYF. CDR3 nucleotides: TGCGCCAGCAGCTTAGGTAATACAGGGGGACCCTACGAGCAGTACTTC. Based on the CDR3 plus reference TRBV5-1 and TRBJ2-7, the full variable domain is KAGVTQTPRYLIKTRGQQVTLSCSPISGHRSVSWYQQTPGQGLQFLFEYFSETQRNKGNFPGRFSGRQFSNSRSEMNVSTLELGDSALYLCASSLGNTGGPYEQYFGPGTRLTVT.

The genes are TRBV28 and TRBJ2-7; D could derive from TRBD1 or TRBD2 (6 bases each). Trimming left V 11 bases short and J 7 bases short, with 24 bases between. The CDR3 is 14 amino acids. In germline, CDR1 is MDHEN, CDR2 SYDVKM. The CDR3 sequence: CACIMGRSTGEQYF. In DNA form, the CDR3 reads TGTGCCTGCATCATGGGGAGGTCTACAGGGGAGCAGTACTTC.

CDR3 nucleotides: TGTGCCAGCTACCTCTCCACCGGGGACAGGGGCCCCTACGAGCAGTACTTC. It yields the protein CASYLSTGDRGPYEQYF. This chain joins TRBV2 and TRBJ2-7, with TRBD1 identical over 10 bases. J lost 2 bases, V lost 8 bases, and 15 bases had no gene match. Germline values: CDR1 SNHLY, CDR2 FYNNEI. This CDR3 region has 17 residues.

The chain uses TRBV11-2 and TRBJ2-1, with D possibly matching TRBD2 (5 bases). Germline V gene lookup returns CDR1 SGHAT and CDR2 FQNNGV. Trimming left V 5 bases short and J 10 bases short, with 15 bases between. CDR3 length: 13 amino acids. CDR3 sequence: CASSITEGGEQFF. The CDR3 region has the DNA TGTGCCAGCAGCATTACTGAGGGTGGGGAGCAGTTCTTC.

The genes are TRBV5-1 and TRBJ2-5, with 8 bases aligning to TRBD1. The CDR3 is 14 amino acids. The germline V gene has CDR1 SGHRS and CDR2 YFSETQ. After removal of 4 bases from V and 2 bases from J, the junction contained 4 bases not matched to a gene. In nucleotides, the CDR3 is TGCGCCAGCAGCCCCAACAGGGGGCAAGAGACCCAGTACTTC. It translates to CASSPNRGQETQYF.

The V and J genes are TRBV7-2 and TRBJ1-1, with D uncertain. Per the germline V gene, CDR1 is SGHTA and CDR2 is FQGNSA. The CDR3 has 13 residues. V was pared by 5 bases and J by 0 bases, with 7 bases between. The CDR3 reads CASSQTMNTEAFF. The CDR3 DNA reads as TGTGCCAGCAGCCAGACTATGAACACTGAAGCTTTCTTT.

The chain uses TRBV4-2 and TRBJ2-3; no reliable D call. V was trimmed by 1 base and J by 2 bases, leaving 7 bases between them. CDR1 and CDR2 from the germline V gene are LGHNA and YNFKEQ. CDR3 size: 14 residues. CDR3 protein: CASSQAGDTDTQYF. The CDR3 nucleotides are TGTGCCAGCAGCCAAGCTGGTGACACAGATACGCAGTATTTT.

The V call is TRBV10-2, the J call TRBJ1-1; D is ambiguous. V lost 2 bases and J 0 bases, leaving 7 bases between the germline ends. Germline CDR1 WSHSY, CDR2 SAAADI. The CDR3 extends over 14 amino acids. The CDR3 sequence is CASSEVGLNTEAFF. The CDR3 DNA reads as TGCGCCAGCAGTGAGGTAGGCTTGAACACTGAAGCTTTCTTT.

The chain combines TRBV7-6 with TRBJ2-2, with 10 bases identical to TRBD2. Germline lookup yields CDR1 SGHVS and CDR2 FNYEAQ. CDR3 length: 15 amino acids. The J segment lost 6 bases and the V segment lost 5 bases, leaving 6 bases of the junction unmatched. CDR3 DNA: TGTGCCAGCAGCCCAGCGGGGGGGACACCCGGGGAGCTGTTTTTT. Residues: CASSPAGGTPGELFF.

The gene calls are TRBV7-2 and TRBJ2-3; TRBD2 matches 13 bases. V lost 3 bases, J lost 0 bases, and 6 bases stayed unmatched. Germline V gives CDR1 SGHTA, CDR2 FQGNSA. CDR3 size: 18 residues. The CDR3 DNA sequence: TGTGCCAGCAGCTTGGGACTAGCGGGACCTCTTAGCACAGATACGCAGTATTTT. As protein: CASSLGLAGPLSTDTQYF.

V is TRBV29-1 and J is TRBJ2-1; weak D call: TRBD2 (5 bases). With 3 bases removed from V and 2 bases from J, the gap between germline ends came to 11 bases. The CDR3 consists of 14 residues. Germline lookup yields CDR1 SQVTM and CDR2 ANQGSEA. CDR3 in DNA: TGCAGCGTTGATTCTTCCGGGGCCTACAATGAGCAGTTCTTC. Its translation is CSVDSSGAYNEQFF.

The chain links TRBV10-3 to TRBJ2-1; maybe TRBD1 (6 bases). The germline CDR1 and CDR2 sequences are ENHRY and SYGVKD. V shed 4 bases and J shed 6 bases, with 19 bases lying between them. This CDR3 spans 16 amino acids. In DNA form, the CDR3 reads TGTGCCATCAGTGCTCTGGGGGACAATTGGGGCAATGAGCAGTTCTTC. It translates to CAISALGDNWGNEQFF.

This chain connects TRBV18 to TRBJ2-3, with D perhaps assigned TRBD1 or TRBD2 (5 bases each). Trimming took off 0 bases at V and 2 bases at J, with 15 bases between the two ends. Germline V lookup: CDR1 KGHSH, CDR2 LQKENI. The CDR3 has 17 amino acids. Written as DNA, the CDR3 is TGTGCCAGCTCACCACCGAGTCCGGGACCATTCACAGATACGCAGTATTTT. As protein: CASSPPSPGPFTDTQYF.

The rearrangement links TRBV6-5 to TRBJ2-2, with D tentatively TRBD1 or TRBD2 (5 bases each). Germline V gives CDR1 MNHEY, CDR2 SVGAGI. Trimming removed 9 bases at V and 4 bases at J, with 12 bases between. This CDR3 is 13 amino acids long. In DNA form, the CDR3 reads TGTGCCAGTTCGGGGACGGGCACCGGGGAGCTGTTTTTT. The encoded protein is CASSGTGTGELFF.

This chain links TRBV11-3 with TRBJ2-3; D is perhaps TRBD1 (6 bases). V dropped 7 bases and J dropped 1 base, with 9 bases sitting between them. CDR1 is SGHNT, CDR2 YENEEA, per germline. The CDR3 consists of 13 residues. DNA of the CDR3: TGTGCCAGCAAGGCAGGGGGCACAGATACGCAGTATTTT. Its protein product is CASKAGGTDTQYF.

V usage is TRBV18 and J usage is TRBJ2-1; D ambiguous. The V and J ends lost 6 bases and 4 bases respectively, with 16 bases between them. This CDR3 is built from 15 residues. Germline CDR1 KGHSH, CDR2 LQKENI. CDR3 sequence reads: CASSTSPRSYNEQFF. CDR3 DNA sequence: TGTGCCAGCTCGACAAGTCCTCGGTCATACAATGAGCAGTTCTTC. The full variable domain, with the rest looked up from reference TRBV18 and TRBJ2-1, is NAGVMQNPRHLVRRRGQEARLRCSPMKGHSHVYWYRQLPEEGLKFMVYLQKENIIDESGMPKERFSAEFPKEGPSILRIQQVVRGDSAAYFCASSTSPRSYNEQFFGPGTRLTVL.

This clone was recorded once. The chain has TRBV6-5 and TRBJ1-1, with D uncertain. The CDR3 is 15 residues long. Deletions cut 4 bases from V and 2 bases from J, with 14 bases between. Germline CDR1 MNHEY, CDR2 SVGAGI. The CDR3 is CASSWLRRANTEAFF. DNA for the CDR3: TGTGCCAGCAGTTGGCTAAGGAGGGCAAACACTGAAGCTTTCTTT.